These 11 T cell receptor beta chains originate from one sample sequenced in a study of prognosis after radiotherapy for stage I lung cancer. Starting from genomic DNA, TCR beta CDR3 was amplified through two-round multiplex PCR. During first-round PCR, primers specific to each TRBV and TRBJ gene were used. TCRdb ran MiXCR on the multiplex PCR reads and lists one entry per CDR3 protein. Of around 30,000 distinct CDR3 sequences detected, more than 30% appear once; the ten largest clones hold 25% to 30%. The source material was PBMCs, sampled before or after stereotactic body radiation therapy (not recorded which). These receptors were collected from a donor over 45 with non-small cell lung cancer.

At least ten counts were recorded for this clonotype. This chain joins TRBV28 and TRBJ1-6, with no clear D. This CDR3 comprises 14 residues. V lost 3 bases to trimming and J lost 7 bases, with 10 bases between them. Germline CDR1 reads MDHEN; CDR2 reads SYDVKM. The CDR3: CASSLEVMNSPLHF. The CDR3 DNA is TGTGCCAGCAGTTTGGAGGTGATGAATTCACCCCTCCACTTT. The complete variable domain, with remaining parts taken from reference TRBV28 and TRBJ1-6, reads DVKVTQSSRYLVKRTGEKVFLECVQDMDHENMFWYRQDPGLGLRLIYFSYDVKMKEKGDIPEGYSVSREKKERFSLILESASTNQTSMYLCASSLEVMNSPLHFGNGTRLTVT.

This clonotype was picked up one time. At one end, the junction sequence differs from germline, possibly due to a read error. J is TRBJ2-1 and V is TRBV20-1, with 12 bases aligning to TRBD2. This CDR3 comprises 18 residues. Germline V gene data show CDR1 as DFQATT and CDR2 as SNEGSKA (reference sequence). The CDR3 protein is CSATPLASGGVIYNEKFF. CDR3 sequence (DNA): TGCAGTGCTACCCCCCTTGCTAGCGGGGGGGTTATCTACAATGAGAAGTTCTTC.

This clonotype was observed many times. The CDR3 DNA reads as TGTGCCAGCAAGGGACAGGGGGATCAGCCCCAGCATTTT. It codes for CASKGQGDQPQHF. The V and J genes are TRBV2 and TRBJ1-5, with 11 bases lining up with TRBD1. This CDR3 has 13 residues. CDR1 and CDR2 from the germline V gene are SNHLY and FYNNEI. Trimming cost V 7 bases and J 5 bases; bases outside gene matches: 1. Based on the CDR3 plus reference TRBV2 and TRBJ1-5, the full variable domain is EPEVTQTPSHQVTQMGQEVILRCVPISNHLYFYWYRQILGQKVEFLVSFYNNEISEKSEIFDDQFSVERPDGSNFTLKIRSTKLEDSAMYFCASKGQGDQPQHFGDGTRLSIL.

This clonotype appeared many times. The V gene is TRBV7-9, the J gene TRBJ2-5, with 12 bases fitting TRBD2. V lost 5 bases and J lost 2; bases outside the gene matches: 12. Germline CDR1 is SEHNR and CDR2 is FQNEAQ (reference sequence). The CDR3 spans 18 residues. The CDR3 coding sequence is TGTGCCAGCAGCCCTTACGCCACTAGCGGGGGGATACAAGAGACCCAGTACTTC. It specifies CASSPYATSGGIQETQYF. The complete variable domain, with remaining parts taken from reference TRBV7-9 and TRBJ2-5, reads DTGVSQNPRHKITKRGQNVTFRCDPISEHNRLYWYRQTLGQGPEFLTYFQNEAQLEKSRLLSDRFSAERPKGSFSTLEIQRTEQGDSAMYLCASSPYATSGGIQETQYFGPGTRLLVL.

This clonotype appeared many times. This rearrangement joins TRBV11-2 to TRBJ2-3, with D possibly called TRBD1 or TRBD2 (5 bases each). The CDR3 sequence is 16 residues long. Germline values: CDR1 SGHAT, CDR2 FQNNGV. The V end lost 3 bases, the J end lost 1 base, and 14 bases lay between the germline ends. CDR3 region: CASSLSGRVRTDTQYF. The DNA for the CDR3 is TGTGCCAGCAGCTTGTCAGGGAGAGTCCGCACAGATACGCAGTATTTT.

This clonotype was detected ten times or more. This chain joins TRBV7-2 and TRBJ1-1; D gene ambiguous. The CDR3 extends over 12 amino acids. The V and J ends lost 3 bases and 4 bases respectively, with 6 bases between them. CDR1 and CDR2 from the germline V gene are SGHTA and FQGNSA. The CDR3 loop reads CASSLRGTEAFF. In DNA, the CDR3 is TGTGCCAGCAGCTTGCGAGGCACTGAAGCTTTCTTT.

This clonotype appeared once. With only one base between it and a far larger clone, this is likely a read error. The rearrangement links TRBV6-5 to TRBJ2-7; D possibly uses TRBD1 or TRBD2 (6 bases each). The germline V and J ends were trimmed by 2 bases and 10 bases, with 12 bases remaining between them. Germline V CDR1 and CDR2: MNHEY, SVGAGI. The CDR3 contains 12 residues. The CDR3: CASSYRGDTQYF. In nucleotides, the CDR3 is TGTGCCAGCAGTTACAGGGGGGATACCCAGTACTTC.

This clonotype was seen ten or more times. The chain employs TRBV6-1 and TRBJ1-4; maybe TRBD1 (5 bases). The CDR3 is made up of 13 amino acids. The germline V gene has CDR1 MNHNS and CDR2 SASEGT. Deletions cut 1 base from V and 8 bases from J, with 8 bases between. The CDR3 DNA sequence: TGTGCCAGCAGTGAAGGCCAGGGCGAAAAACTGTTTTTT. Translating gives CASSEGQGEKLFF.

The sample holds many counts of this clonotype. This chain connects TRBV20-1 to TRBJ1-5, with 8 bases aligning to TRBD1. In germline, CDR1 is DFQATT, CDR2 SNEGSKA (reference sequence). This CDR3 has 13 residues. V dropped 3 bases and J dropped 6; count of bases not matched to a gene: 4. The CDR3 DNA sequence: TGCAGTGCTAGCTGGACAGGGAGTCAGCCCCAGCATTTT. It encodes CSASWTGSQPQHF.

This clonotype was recorded at least ten times. The rearrangement uses TRBV5-1 and TRBJ1-4; TRBD1 aligns across 9 bases. The CDR3 is made up of 15 amino acids. CDR1 and CDR2 from the germline V gene are SGHRS and YFSETQ. Trimming took 2 bases from V and 6 from J; bases not matched to a gene: 5. The chain's CDR3 is CASSLMTGGDEKLFF. CDR3 DNA: TGCGCCAGCAGCTTAATGACAGGGGGGGATGAAAAACTGTTTTTT. Full variable domain (rest looked up from reference TRBV5-1 and TRBJ1-4): KAGVTQTPRYLIKTRGQQVTLSCSPISGHRSVSWYQQTPGQGLQFLFEYFSETQRNKGNFPGRFSGRQFSNSRSEMNVSTLELGDSALYLCASSLMTGGDEKLFFGSGTQLSVL.

This clonotype has ten or more counts. The chain combines TRBV20-1 with TRBJ2-1, with D perhaps given as TRBD1 or TRBD2 (7 bases each). The V end was cut by 3 bases, the J end by 6 bases, with 21 bases between. Per the germline V gene, CDR1 is DFQATT and CDR2 is SNEGSKA (reference sequence). CDR3 size: 16 residues. Here the CDR3 reads CSARRGLADPANEQFF. As DNA, the CDR3 is TGCAGTGCTAGGAGGGGGCTAGCGGATCCGGCCAATGAGCAGTTCTTC.